The entry below gives a single TCR beta chain sequence along with its context. Its antigen remains unknown. This record belongs to a study of PD-1 blockade in classical Hodgkin lymphoma. Profiling relied on immunoSEQ multiplex PCR, and the TCRdb table lists in-frame clones only, not all of them. The data show roughly 13,000 clones, with 80% to 95% seen just once and 8% to 11% held by the top ten. Each patient's relapse followed autologous stem cell transplantation, and brentuximab vedotin exposure varied. Classifying best responses yielded complete response, partial response or progressive disease. Study-level results: The study found that TCR diversity rose significantly by C4D1 in CD4+ but not CD8+ cells. Patients with a complete response exhibited baseline diversity comparable to newly diagnosed patients. Those starting nivolumab under 1 year post-ASCT were excluded.

The sequence was collected from a human donor with classical Hodgkin lymphoma. The sample here was peripheral blood mononuclear cells (PBMCs), taken at baseline.

CDR3 residues: CASSLRVAGNTDTQYF. The CDR3 nucleotides are TGCGCCAGCAGCTTGAGGGTAGCGGGGAACACAGATACGCAGTATTTT. The rearrangement links TRBV5-1 to TRBJ2-3; 8 bases align to TRBD2. The CDR3 extends over 16 amino acids. The V gene's germline CDR1 is SGHRS and CDR2 YFSETQ. The V and J ends lost 1 base and 2 bases, in that order; junction bases with no gene match: 6. The full variable domain, in which reference TRBV5-1 and TRBJ2-3 provide the parts outside the CDR3, is KAGVTQTPRYLIKTRGQQVTLSCSPISGHRSVSWYQQTPGQGLQFLFEYFSETQRNKGNFPGRFSGRQFSNSRSEMNVSTLELGDSALYLCASSLRVAGNTDTQYFGPGTRLTVL.